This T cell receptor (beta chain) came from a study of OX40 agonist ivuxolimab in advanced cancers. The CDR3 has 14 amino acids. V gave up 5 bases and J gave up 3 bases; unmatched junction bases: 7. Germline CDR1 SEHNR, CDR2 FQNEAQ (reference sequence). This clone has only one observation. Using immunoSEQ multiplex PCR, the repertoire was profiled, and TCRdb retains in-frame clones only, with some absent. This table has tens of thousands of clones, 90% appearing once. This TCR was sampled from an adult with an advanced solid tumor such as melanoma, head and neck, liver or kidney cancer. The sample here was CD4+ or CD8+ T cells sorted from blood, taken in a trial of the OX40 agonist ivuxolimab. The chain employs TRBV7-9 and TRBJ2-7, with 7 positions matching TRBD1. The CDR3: CASSTRDSRYEQYF. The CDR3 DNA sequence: TGTGCCAGCAGCACTCGGGACAGCCGCTACGAGCAGTACTTC. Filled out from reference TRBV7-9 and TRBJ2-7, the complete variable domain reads DTGVSQNPRHKITKRGQNVTFRCDPISEHNRLYWYRQTLGQGPEFLTYFQNEAQLEKSRLLSDRFSAERPKGSFSTLEIQRTEQGDSAMYLCASSTRDSRYEQYFGPGTRLTVT.